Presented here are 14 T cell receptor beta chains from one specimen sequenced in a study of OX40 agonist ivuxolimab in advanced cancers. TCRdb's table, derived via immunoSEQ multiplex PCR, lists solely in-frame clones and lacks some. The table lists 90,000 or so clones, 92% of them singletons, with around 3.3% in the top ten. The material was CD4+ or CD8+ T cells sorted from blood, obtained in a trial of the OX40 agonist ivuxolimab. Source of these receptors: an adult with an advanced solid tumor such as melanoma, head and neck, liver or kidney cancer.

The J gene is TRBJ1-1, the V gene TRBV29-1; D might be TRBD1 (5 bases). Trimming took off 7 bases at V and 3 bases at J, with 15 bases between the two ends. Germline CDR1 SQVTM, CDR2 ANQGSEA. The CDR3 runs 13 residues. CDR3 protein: CSGGLDEHTEAFF. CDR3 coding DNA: TGCAGCGGGGGCCTCGACGAACACACTGAAGCTTTCTTT.

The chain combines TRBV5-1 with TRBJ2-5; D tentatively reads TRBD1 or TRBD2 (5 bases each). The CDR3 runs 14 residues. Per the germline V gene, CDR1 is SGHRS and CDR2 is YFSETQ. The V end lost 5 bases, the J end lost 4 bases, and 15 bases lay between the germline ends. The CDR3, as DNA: TGCGCCAGCAGAGGGGACCATCCGGGAGAGACCCAGTACTTC. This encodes CASRGDHPGETQYF.

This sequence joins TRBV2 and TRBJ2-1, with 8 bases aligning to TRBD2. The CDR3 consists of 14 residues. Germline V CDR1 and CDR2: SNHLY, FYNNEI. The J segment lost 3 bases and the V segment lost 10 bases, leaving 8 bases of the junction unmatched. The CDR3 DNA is TGTGCCAACTCACGGGGGGGGGACTACAATGAGCAGTTCTTC. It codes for CANSRGGDYNEQFF.

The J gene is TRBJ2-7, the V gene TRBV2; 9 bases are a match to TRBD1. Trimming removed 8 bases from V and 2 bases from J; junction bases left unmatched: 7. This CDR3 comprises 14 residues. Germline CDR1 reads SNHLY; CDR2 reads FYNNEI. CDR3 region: CASQNRDRAYEQYF. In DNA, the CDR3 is TGTGCCAGCCAAAACCGGGACAGGGCCTACGAGCAGTACTTC.

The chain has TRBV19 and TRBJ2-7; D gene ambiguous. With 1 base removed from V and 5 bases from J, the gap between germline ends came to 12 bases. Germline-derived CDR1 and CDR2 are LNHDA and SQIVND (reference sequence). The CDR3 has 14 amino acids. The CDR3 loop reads CASSIGGLPNEQYF. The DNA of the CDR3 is TGTGCCAGTAGTATAGGAGGTCTACCGAACGAGCAGTACTTC.

The CDR3 bases are TGCGCCAGCAGTGAGGTTATCTCCGGGGAGCTGTTTTTT. Translation: CASSEVISGELFF. This chain joins TRBV10-1 and TRBJ2-2; no clear D. Trimming left V 2 bases short and J 6 bases short, with 7 bases between. The CDR3 consists of 13 residues. Per the germline V gene, CDR1 is WNHNN and CDR2 is SYGVQD (reference sequence).

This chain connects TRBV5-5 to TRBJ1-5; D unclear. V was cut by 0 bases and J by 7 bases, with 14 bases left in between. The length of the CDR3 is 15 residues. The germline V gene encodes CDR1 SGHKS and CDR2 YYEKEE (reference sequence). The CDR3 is CASSLAMGSPQPQHF. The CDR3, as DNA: TGTGCCAGCAGCTTGGCCATGGGGTCCCCACAGCCCCAGCATTTT.

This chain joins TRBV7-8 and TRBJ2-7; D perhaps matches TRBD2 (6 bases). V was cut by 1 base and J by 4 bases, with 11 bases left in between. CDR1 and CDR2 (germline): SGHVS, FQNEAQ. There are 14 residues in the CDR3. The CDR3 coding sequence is TGTGCCAGCAGCTTAGGGTCCGGGGGTTACGAGCAGTACTTC. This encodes CASSLGSGGYEQYF.

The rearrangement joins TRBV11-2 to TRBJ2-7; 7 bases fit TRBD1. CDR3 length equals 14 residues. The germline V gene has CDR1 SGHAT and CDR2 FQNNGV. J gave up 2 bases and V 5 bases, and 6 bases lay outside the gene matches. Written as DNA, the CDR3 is TGTGCCAGCAGCCTGCCGCAGGGGGCCTACGAGCAGTACTTC. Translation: CASSLPQGAYEQYF.

CDR3 protein: CASSEFFSYSGNTIYF. The CDR3 DNA reads as TGTGCCAGCAGTGAATTCTTCTCGTACTCTGGAAACACCATATATTTT. V is TRBV6-1 and J is TRBJ1-3; the D is unclear. V was clipped by 2 bases and J by 0 bases, with 11 bases between them. This CDR3 is built from 16 residues. Germline assignment: CDR1 MNHNS and CDR2 SASEGT.

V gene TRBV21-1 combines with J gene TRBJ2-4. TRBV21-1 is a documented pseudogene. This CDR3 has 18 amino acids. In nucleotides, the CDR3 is TGTGCCAGCAGCCAAGAGGGGGGCTTGGCGGGGGCCAAAAACATTCAGTACTTC. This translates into CASSQEGGLAGAKNIQYF.

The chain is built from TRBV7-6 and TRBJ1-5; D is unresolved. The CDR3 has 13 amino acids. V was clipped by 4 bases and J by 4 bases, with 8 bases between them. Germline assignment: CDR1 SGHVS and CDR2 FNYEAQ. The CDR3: CASSSEENQPQHF. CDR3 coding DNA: TGTGCCAGCAGCTCAGAAGAGAATCAGCCCCAGCATTTT. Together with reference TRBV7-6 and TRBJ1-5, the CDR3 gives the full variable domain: GAGVSQSPRYKVTKRGQDVALRCDPISGHVSLYWYRQALGQGPEFLTYFNYEAQQDKSGLPNDRFSAERPEGSISTLTIQRTEQRDSAMYRCASSSEENQPQHFGDGTRLSIL.

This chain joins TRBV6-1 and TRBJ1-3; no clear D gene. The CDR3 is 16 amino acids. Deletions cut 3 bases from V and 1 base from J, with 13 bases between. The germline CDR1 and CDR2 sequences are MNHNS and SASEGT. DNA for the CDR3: TGTGCCAGCAGTGATAACCCCTGGCCTTCTGGAAACACCATATATTTT. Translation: CASSDNPWPSGNTIYF.

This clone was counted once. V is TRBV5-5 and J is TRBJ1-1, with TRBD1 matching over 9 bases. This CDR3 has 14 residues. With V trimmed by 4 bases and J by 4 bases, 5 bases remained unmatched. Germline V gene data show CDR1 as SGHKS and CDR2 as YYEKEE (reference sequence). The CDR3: CASSINRGRTEAFF. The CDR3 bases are TGTGCCAGCAGCATCAACAGGGGGCGCACTGAAGCTTTCTTT.